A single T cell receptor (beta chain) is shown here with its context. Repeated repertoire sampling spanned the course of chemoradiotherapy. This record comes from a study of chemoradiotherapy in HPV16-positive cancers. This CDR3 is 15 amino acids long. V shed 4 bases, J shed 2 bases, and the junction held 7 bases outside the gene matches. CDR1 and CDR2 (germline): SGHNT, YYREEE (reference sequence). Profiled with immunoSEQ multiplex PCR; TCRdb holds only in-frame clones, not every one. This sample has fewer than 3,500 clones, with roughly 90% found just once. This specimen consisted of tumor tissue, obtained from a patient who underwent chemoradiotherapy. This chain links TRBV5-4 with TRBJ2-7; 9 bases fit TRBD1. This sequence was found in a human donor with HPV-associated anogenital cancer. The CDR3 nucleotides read TGTGCCAGCAGCCCGACAGGGGGGAAGACCTACGAGCAGTACTTC. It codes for CASSPTGGKTYEQYF.